The 25 T cell receptor beta chains in this list originate from one sample, sequenced in a study of neurological immune-mediated disorders. TCRdb recomputed calls from the 5' RACE reads with MiXCR, one row per CDR3 protein. The sample contains under 80,000 distinct CDR3 sequences, roughly 9.5% of which appear only once. The sequencing input was PBMCs. The receptor source for this set is a man between 50 and 59 years old in good health.

The sample holds many counts of this clonotype. V usage is TRBV3-1 and J usage is TRBJ2-3, with D perhaps matching TRBD2 (6 bases). V was pared by 1 base and J by 2 bases, with 7 bases between. The germline CDR1 and CDR2 sequences are LGHDT and YNNKEL (reference sequence). The CDR3 has 14 amino acids. The CDR3 nucleotides are TGTGCCAGCAGCCAAGGCGGGGACACAGATACGCAGTATTTT. Protein product: CASSQGGDTDTQYF.

This clonotype was seen repeatedly, ten times or more. The chain has TRBV20-1 and TRBJ1-6, with 10 bases aligning to TRBD1. With V trimmed by 4 bases and J by 7 bases, 10 bases remained unmatched. Per the germline V gene, CDR1 is DFQATT and CDR2 is SNEGSKA (reference sequence). The CDR3 covers 16 residues. The CDR3 DNA is TGCAGTGCTAAAAGGCCCCCGGGACAGGGGAATTCACCCCTCCACTTT. This gives the protein CSAKRPPGQGNSPLHF.

This clonotype appeared many times. The chain links TRBV20-1 to TRBJ2-3; TRBD2 is a possible D gene (5 bases). The CDR3 has 18 amino acids. Per the germline V gene, CDR1 is DFQATT and CDR2 is SNEGSKA (reference sequence). Deletions cut 3 bases from V and 1 base from J, with 23 bases between. The CDR3: CSASPRLGVGAGTDTQYF. The CDR3 DNA reads TGCAGTGCTAGTCCCCGCCTCGGGGTAGGAGCGGGCACAGATACGCAGTATTTT.

This clonotype was seen repeatedly, ten times or more. The genes are TRBV10-3 and TRBJ2-2; 12 bases map to TRBD2. The V gene's germline CDR1 is ENHRY and CDR2 SYGVKD. Trimming at V came to 0 bases and at J to 8 bases, leaving 10 bases not matched to a gene. The CDR3 contains 18 residues. CDR3 amino acids: CAISESRTSGVQQGELFF. CDR3 coding DNA: TGTGCCATCAGTGAGTCCCGGACTAGCGGGGTACAACAGGGGGAGCTGTTTTTT.

This clonotype was detected many times. CDR3 sequence reads: CASSLPGTHNEKLFF. CDR3 in DNA: TGTGCCAGCAGCTTACCCGGGACGCATAATGAAAAACTGTTTTTT. V usage is TRBV7-8 and J usage is TRBJ1-4; D might be TRBD1 (5 bases). The CDR3 loop spans 15 amino acids. Trimming removed 2 bases from V and 4 bases from J, with 11 bases in between. Germline values: CDR1 SGHVS, CDR2 FQNEAQ.

This clonotype appeared many times. The chain combines TRBV24-1 with TRBJ2-5; the D is unclear. The CDR3 spans 14 residues. Germline CDR1 KGHDR, CDR2 SFDVKD. The V end was cut by 0 bases, the J end by 3 bases, with 7 bases between. The chain's CDR3 is CATSDLGLEETQYF. In DNA, the CDR3 is TGTGCCACCAGTGATTTGGGGCTGGAAGAGACCCAGTACTTC.

V and J are TRBV7-3 and TRBJ2-4; D tentatively fits TRBD1 or TRBD2 (5 bases each). Germline-derived CDR1 and CDR2 are SGHTA and FQGTGA. The CDR3 totals 17 residues. Trimming took 2 bases from V and 5 from J, leaving 19 bases between them. This chain's CDR3 is CASSLRPGQGDQNIQYF. CDR3 in DNA: TGTGCCAGCAGCTTACGGCCGGGGCAGGGTGATCAAAACATTCAGTACTTC.

The sample holds many counts of this clonotype. The chain carries TRBV7-2 and TRBJ1-2, with 7 positions matching TRBD1. The CDR3 sequence is 14 residues long. Germline V lookup: CDR1 SGHTA, CDR2 FQGNSA. The J segment lost 3 bases and the V segment lost 5 bases, leaving 6 bases of the junction unmatched. The chain's CDR3 is CASSTTGEDYGYTF. CDR3 coding DNA: TGTGCCAGCAGCACTACAGGGGAGGACTATGGCTACACCTTC.

This clonotype was seen at least ten times. V gene TRBV29-1 combines with J gene TRBJ2-1; no reliable D call. CDR1 is SQVTM and CDR2 is ANQGSEA in the germline V gene. V dropped 2 bases and J dropped 7 bases, with 9 bases sitting between them. There are 12 residues in the CDR3. The CDR3 spells CSVESHGNEQFF. The CDR3 DNA reads TGCAGCGTTGAAAGCCACGGGAATGAGCAGTTCTTC.

This clonotype showed up many times. The V gene is TRBV4-2, the J gene TRBJ2-6; D may be TRBD1 or TRBD2 (5 bases each). The CDR3 extends over 19 amino acids. CDR1 and CDR2 from the germline V gene are LGHNA and YNFKEQ. V lost 0 bases to trimming and J lost 0 bases, with 15 bases between them. The CDR3 DNA follows: TGTGCCAGCAGCCAAGATTTACCGGGGCCAAGCTCTGGGGCCAACGTCCTGACTTTC. Residues: CASSQDLPGPSSGANVLTF.

This clonotype was detected ten times or more. CDR3 protein: CASTSRLGTQYF. In DNA, the CDR3 is TGTGCCAGCACGTCCAGACTGGGGACCCAGTACTTC. This rearrangement joins TRBV28 to TRBJ2-5; D is undetermined. Trimming removed 7 bases at V and 7 bases at J, with 13 bases between. The CDR3 is 12 amino acids. In germline, CDR1 is MDHEN, CDR2 SYDVKM. Supplemented by reference TRBV28 and TRBJ2-5, the full variable domain reads DVKVTQSSRYLVKRTGEKVFLECVQDMDHENMFWYRQDPGLGLRLIYFSYDVKMKEKGDIPEGYSVSREKKERFSLILESASTNQTSMYLCASTSRLGTQYFGPGTRLLVL.

This clonotype was detected ten times or more. V and J are TRBV29-1 and TRBJ2-6; no clear D gene. V was trimmed by 3 bases and J by 0 bases, leaving 6 bases between them. Per the germline V gene, CDR1 is SQVTM and CDR2 is ANQGSEA. The CDR3 consists of 14 residues. The CDR3: CSVDGSSGANVLTF. CDR3 DNA sequence: TGCAGCGTTGACGGCAGCTCTGGGGCCAACGTCCTGACTTTC.

This clonotype has at least ten counts. The rearrangement joins TRBV5-1 to TRBJ2-3; TRBD1 is a possible D gene (7 bases). V shed 4 bases and J shed 2 bases, with 14 bases lying between them. In germline, CDR1 is SGHRS, CDR2 YFSETQ. The CDR3 totals 15 residues. The CDR3 protein is CASSRGTAATDTQYF. The DNA for the CDR3 is TGCGCCAGCAGCCGCGGGACAGCAGCCACAGATACGCAGTATTTT. The full variable domain, rest sourced from reference TRBV5-1 and TRBJ2-3, is KAGVTQTPRYLIKTRGQQVTLSCSPISGHRSVSWYQQTPGQGLQFLFEYFSETQRNKGNFPGRFSGRQFSNSRSEMNVSTLELGDSALYLCASSRGTAATDTQYFGPGTRLTVL.

In this sample, this clonotype turned up many times. The chain is built from TRBV15 and TRBJ1-1; D might be TRBD1 (5 bases). Trimming left V 0 bases short and J 9 bases short, with 11 bases between. Germline lookup yields CDR1 LNHNV and CDR2 YYDKDF (reference sequence). The CDR3 is 13 amino acids. CDR3 coding DNA: TGTGCCACCAGCAGAGATTCGAGGGGTAAAGCTTTCTTT. This encodes CATSRDSRGKAFF.

This clonotype was seen at least ten times. The chain is built from TRBV7-2 and TRBJ1-2; D not resolved. Trimming left V 5 bases short and J 3 bases short, with 16 bases between. The CDR3 totals 15 residues. Germline V gene sequence: CDR1 SGHTA, CDR2 FQGNSA. The CDR3 DNA follows: TGTGCCAGCAGCCCAAGGTTCACCCTGGACTATGGCTACACCTTC. Protein: CASSPRFTLDYGYTF. The variable domain in full, with the rest retrieved from reference TRBV7-2 and TRBJ1-2, is GAGVSQSPSNKVTEKGKDVELRCDPISGHTALYWYRQSLGQGLEFLIYFQGNSAPDKSGLPSDRFSAERTGGSVSTLTIQRTQQEDSAVYLCASSPRFTLDYGYTFGSGTRLTVV.

This clonotype was found many times. The chain has TRBV7-8 and TRBJ2-1, with D possibly being TRBD1 (6 bases). Between the trimmed V and J ends, which lost 4 bases and 4 bases, there was a span of 20 bases. The germline CDR1 and CDR2 sequences are SGHVS and FQNEAQ. This CDR3 spans 17 amino acids. The CDR3 sequence is CASSSSGQAMPYNEQFF. In DNA, the CDR3 is TGTGCCAGCAGCTCTTCGGGACAAGCCATGCCTTACAATGAGCAGTTCTTC.

This clonotype has at least ten counts. The chain links TRBV5-1 to TRBJ2-2; no reliable D call. The germline CDR1 and CDR2 sequences are SGHRS and YFSETQ. The length of the CDR3 is 15 residues. V gave up 0 bases and J gave up 0 bases, with 6 bases separating them. This CDR3 reads CASSLVGTNTGELFF. DNA for the CDR3: TGCGCCAGCAGCTTGGTAGGGACGAACACCGGGGAGCTGTTTTTT.

This clonotype has a count of ten or more. The chain is built from TRBV27 and TRBJ1-5; maybe TRBD1 (5 bases). Germline V gene sequence: CDR1 MNHEY, CDR2 SMNVEV (reference sequence). The CDR3 length is 12 residues. V lost 6 bases to trimming and J lost 7 bases, with 10 bases between them. The CDR3 coding sequence is TGTGCCAGCAGGCAATGGGGGCAGCCCCAGCATTTT. Its protein product is CASRQWGQPQHF.

The table lists this clonotype with a few counts. The J gene is TRBJ2-3, the V gene TRBV5-1; D is uncertain. V was cut by 0 bases and J by 4 bases, with 9 bases left in between. Looked up from germline, CDR1 is SGHRS and CDR2 is YFSETQ. This CDR3 contains 14 residues. CDR3 DNA: TGCGCCAGCAGCTTGGGCACCGGGCCAGATACGCAGTATTTT. Amino acids: CASSLGTGPDTQYF.

There are many counts of this clonotype. The chain uses TRBV29-1 and TRBJ2-3; 13 bases match TRBD2. This CDR3 is built from 15 residues. The junction had 5 bases not matched to a gene; V was cut back by 2 bases and J by 6 bases. Germline V gene data show CDR1 as SQVTM and CDR2 as ANQGSEA. The CDR3 here is CSVESLAGGADTQYF. CDR3 nucleotide sequence: TGCAGCGTTGAATCACTAGCGGGAGGGGCGGATACGCAGTATTTT.

This clonotype was picked up many times. V usage is TRBV20-1 and J usage is TRBJ2-7; 11 nucleotides align to TRBD2. Germline assignment: CDR1 DFQATT and CDR2 SNEGSKA (reference sequence). CDR3 length: 15 amino acids. V shed 4 bases and J 1 base; nucleotides not matched to a gene: 6. In nucleotides, the CDR3 is TGCAGTGCTAACAGGGGGACTAGCGGATCCTACGAGCAGTACTTC. The encoded protein is CSANRGTSGSYEQYF.

At least ten counts were recorded for this clonotype. The genes are TRBV20-1 and TRBJ2-5, with D maybe TRBD1 (6 bases). The CDR3 consists of 13 residues. CDR1 DFQATT and CDR2 SNEGSKA come from the germline V gene (reference sequence). V was trimmed by 2 bases and J by 5 bases, leaving 12 bases between them. CDR3 protein: CSARPTGTETQYF. The CDR3 nucleotides read TGCAGTGCTAGACCGACAGGAACGGAGACCCAGTACTTC.

Regarding this clonotype: A single base separates this from a much larger clone, so it may be a read error. V usage is TRBV29-1 and J usage is TRBJ2-2, with a tentative D call TRBD2 (6 bases). The germline CDR1 and CDR2 sequences are SQVTM and ANQGSEA. This CDR3 region has 14 residues. The CDR3 sequence: CSVEWDGGDGELIF. The CDR3 nucleotides are TGCAGCGTTGAATGGGACGGCGGGGACGGGGAGCTGATTTTT.

The chain recombines TRBV11-2 with TRBJ2-7, with D tentatively TRBD1 (6 bases). Germline V gives CDR1 SGHAT, CDR2 FQNNGV. This CDR3 has 15 residues. The ends were cut back, 5 bases at V and 4 bases at J, with 18 bases in the middle. Here the CDR3 DNA reads TGTGCCAGCAGCCCCCGACAGGTTGGCCTTTACGAGCAGTACTTC. Encoded protein: CASSPRQVGLYEQYF. Drawing the rest from reference TRBV11-2 and TRBJ2-7, the complete variable domain is EAGVAQSPRYKIIEKRQSVAFWCNPISGHATLYWYQQILGQGPKLLIQFQNNGVVDDSQLPKDRFSAERLKGVDSTLKIQPAKLEDSAVYLCASSPRQVGLYEQYFGPGTRLTVT.

This clonotype was recorded many times. The chain employs TRBV12-3 or TRBV12-4 and TRBJ2-7; D gene ambiguous. V was trimmed by 1 base and J by 5 bases, leaving 9 bases between them. The CDR3 extends over 13 amino acids. CDR3 loop: CASSLVGIDEQYF. CDR3 coding DNA: TGTGCCAGCAGTTTAGTTGGGATTGACGAGCAGTACTTC.